This TCR beta chain was captured in a study of T cells after yellow fever vaccination. The 5'RACE template-switching step produced TCR cDNA and added a universal primer site and UMIs. MiXCR, run by TCRdb on the 5' RACE reads, gives a single entry per CDR3 protein. The sample has 150,000 or so distinct CDR3 sequences, around 8.5% seen once. This CDR3 is built from 14 residues. CDR1 is SGHDN and CDR2 is FVKESK in the germline V gene. Broader study findings: Researchers cautioned that FACS-sorted repertoires could harbor abundant clonotypes contaminating from the bulk population. The study found a weaker secondary response that peaked faster, day 5 versus 15. Re-detected after boosting: most primary clones, more than 95% of CD4 and about 85% of CD8.

Comments on this clonotype: What it binds is unknown. Germline and junction disagree at one end, which may indicate a read error.

This specimen was CD8+ T cells sorted from PBMCs, taken 45 days after the yellow fever booster vaccination. This TCR was recovered from a man between 18 and 35 years old who received the YFV17D yellow fever vaccine. The chain has TRBV14 and TRBJ2-3; D gene unclear. The DNA for the CDR3 is TGTGCCGGCAGCCCTAGGACGGGTCCCGATACGCAGTATTTT. It codes for CAGSPRTGPDTQYF. Drawing the rest from reference TRBV14 and TRBJ2-3, the complete variable domain is EAGVTQFPSHSVIEKGQTVTLRCDPISGHDNLYWYRRVMGKEIKFLLHFVKESKQDESGMPNNRFLAERTGGTYSTLKVQPAELEDSGVYFCAGSPRTGPDTQYFGPGTRLTVL.